The 22 T cell receptor beta chains reported below all come from one sample, sequenced in a study of blood T cell repertoires in COVID-19 (TCRdb year 2020). The library was built by means of the immunoSEQ multiplex PCR assay. Imported from immuneACCESS, the table was reduced by TCRdb to in-frame sequences with V and J called. These copies leave out some clones; in studies compared against another copy, an unresolved V gene accounts for under half, and the cause of the remainder is not known. The sample table lists roughly 35,000 clones, around 80% of them with a count of one. In total, the top ten clones hold approximately 7% of the sample. The source material was peripheral blood. These receptors all stem from a woman aged 60 to 75 with acute or convalescent COVID-19.

This sequence joins TRBV12-3 or TRBV12-4 and TRBJ2-5; D ambiguous. The V end lost 4 bases, the J end lost 5 bases, and 11 bases lay between the germline ends. This CDR3 is 13 amino acids long. The CDR3 sequence: CASSYIPQETQYF. The CDR3, as DNA: TGTGCCAGCAGTTACATCCCCCAGGAGACCCAGTACTTC.

This chain links TRBV13 with TRBJ1-1; the D is unclear. From germline, CDR1 is PRHDT and CDR2 FYEKMQ (reference sequence). Trimming shortened V by 0 bases and J by 2 bases, and 4 bases separated the two germline ends. This CDR3 has 13 residues. In nucleotides, the CDR3 is TGTGCCAGCAGCTTAGGCTATAACACTGAAGCTTTCTTT. Translation gives CASSLGYNTEAFF.

This rearrangement joins TRBV19 to TRBJ2-7; TRBD1 agrees at 8 bases. J gave up 4 bases and V 7 bases, and 9 bases lay outside the gene matches. CDR3 size: 14 residues. The germline gives CDR1 LNHDA, CDR2 SQIVND (reference sequence). CDR3 in amino acids: CASNAGRGLYEQYF. In nucleotides, the CDR3 is TGTGCCAGTAACGCGGGCAGGGGGCTATACGAGCAGTACTTC.

V gene TRBV6-1 combines with J gene TRBJ1-1, with 7 bases identical to TRBD1. CDR3 size: 15 residues. Germline-derived CDR1 and CDR2 are MNHNS and SASEGT. Trimming took 0 bases from V and 5 from J; bases not matched to a gene: 6. The CDR3 region has the DNA TGTGCCAGCAGTGAAGCCTGGACAGGAGGAACTGAAGCTTTCTTT. Amino acid sequence: CASSEAWTGGTEAFF.

The chain uses TRBV5-6 and TRBJ1-6; TRBD1 matches 8 bases. CDR3 length: 14 residues. CDR1 and CDR2 from the germline V gene are SGHDT and YYEEEE. The V segment lost 3 bases and the J segment 6 bases; nucleotides outside the gene matches: 2. The CDR3 reads CASSSGQVNSPLHF. CDR3 sequence (DNA): TGTGCCAGCAGCTCGGGACAGGTTAATTCACCCCTCCACTTT.

The chain joins TRBV30 to TRBJ1-3, with 8 positions matching TRBD1. CDR3 length: 16 residues. CDR1 GTSNPN and CDR2 SVGIG come from the germline V gene (reference sequence). With 0 bases clipped from V and 2 bases from J, the junction kept 6 bases outside the gene matches. The CDR3 region has the DNA TGTGCCTGGAGTGTAGGGACAGGAGGTACTGGAAACACCATATATTTT. Its protein product is CAWSVGTGGTGNTIYF.

This chain uses TRBV11-2 with TRBJ1-6; 7 nucleotides align to TRBD1. Germline CDR1 and CDR2: SGHAT and FQNNGV. The CDR3 is 15 amino acids. The J segment lost 8 bases and the V segment lost 5 bases, leaving 9 bases of the junction unmatched. In DNA form, the CDR3 reads TGTGCCAGCAGCAGGGACAGAATTCGGGATTCACCCCTCCACTTT. This translates into CASSRDRIRDSPLHF.

Only one count was recorded for this clone. The chain couples TRBV7-6 to TRBJ2-2, with D possibly matching TRBD1 (6 bases). V dropped 3 bases and J dropped 7 bases, with 12 bases sitting between them. The CDR3 contains 14 residues. Germline values: CDR1 SGHVS, CDR2 FNYEAQ. The CDR3: CASSFPTGSGELFF. In DNA, the CDR3 is TGTGCCAGCAGCTTCCCCACAGGGAGCGGGGAGCTGTTTTTT.

This clone was detected only once. The chain combines TRBV2 with TRBJ2-7; 12 nucleotides match TRBD1. The CDR3 sequence is 15 residues long. Trimming took 5 bases from V and 7 from J; bases not matched to a gene: 9. Germline lookup yields CDR1 SNHLY and CDR2 FYNNEI. This CDR3 reads CASSSPGQGAGEQYF. DNA for the CDR3: TGTGCCAGCAGTTCTCCGGGACAGGGGGCTGGAGAGCAGTACTTC. The full variable domain, with the rest looked up from reference TRBV2 and TRBJ2-7, is EPEVTQTPSHQVTQMGQEVILRCVPISNHLYFYWYRQILGQKVEFLVSFYNNEISEKSEIFDDQFSVERPDGSNFTLKIRSTKLEDSAMYFCASSSPGQGAGEQYFGPGTRLTVT.

DNA for the CDR3: TGCGCCAGCAGCTACGAACCTTGGACAGGGTTGAATGCTGGAAACACCATATATTTT. As protein: CASSYEPWTGLNAGNTIYF. This sequence joins TRBV5-1 and TRBJ1-3; 8 bases agree with TRBD1. The CDR3 is 19 amino acids. Germline V lookup: CDR1 SGHRS, CDR2 YFSETQ. The junction had 16 bases not matched to a gene; V was cut back by 3 bases and J by 2 bases.

This clone showed up just a few times. J is TRBJ1-6 and V is TRBV7-9; D remains unclear. CDR1 and CDR2 from the germline V gene are SEHNR and FQNEAQ (reference sequence). V was cut by 7 bases and J by 7 bases, with 11 bases left in between. The CDR3 totals 13 residues. The CDR3 region has the DNA TGTGCCAGCAATACAAGAGGGAATTCACCCCTCCACTTT. Translating it yields CASNTRGNSPLHF.

The chain recombines TRBV6-5 with TRBJ1-4; 7 bases are a match to TRBD1. The V segment lost 6 bases and the J segment 6 bases; nucleotides outside the gene matches: 7. This CDR3 spans 14 amino acids. Germline CDR1 reads MNHEY; CDR2 reads SVGAGI. The CDR3 protein is CASSRDREDEKLFF. The CDR3 nucleotides read TGTGCCAGCAGCCGAGACAGGGAAGATGAAAAACTGTTTTTT.

The chain has TRBV27 and TRBJ2-7; TRBD1 aligns across 8 bases. This CDR3 contains 15 residues. J gave up 5 bases and V 4 bases, and 10 bases lay outside the gene matches. Germline assignment: CDR1 MNHEY and CDR2 SMNVEV (reference sequence). CDR3: CASSSILDRGNEQYF. The CDR3 DNA sequence: TGTGCCAGCAGTTCTATATTAGACAGGGGCAACGAGCAGTACTTC.

The gene calls are TRBV7-8 and TRBJ2-7, with a possible D match to TRBD2 (5 bases). Deletions cut 0 bases from V and 3 bases from J, with 9 bases between. This CDR3 region has 14 residues. Germline CDR1 and CDR2: SGHVS and FQNEAQ. This chain's CDR3 is CASSLAGSYYEQYF. The CDR3 DNA follows: TGTGCCAGCAGCTTAGCAGGGAGTTACTACGAGCAGTACTTC.

This chain connects TRBV5-1 to TRBJ2-5; no firm D call. The CDR3 sequence is 13 residues long. Trimming shortened V by 1 base and J by 4 bases, and 8 bases separated the two germline ends. Germline V gene sequence: CDR1 SGHRS, CDR2 YFSETQ. The CDR3 loop reads CASSLTGRETQYF. The DNA of the CDR3 is TGCGCCAGCAGCTTGACTGGGCGAGAGACCCAGTACTTC. The variable domain in full, with the rest retrieved from reference TRBV5-1 and TRBJ2-5, is KAGVTQTPRYLIKTRGQQVTLSCSPISGHRSVSWYQQTPGQGLQFLFEYFSETQRNKGNFPGRFSGRQFSNSRSEMNVSTLELGDSALYLCASSLTGRETQYFGPGTRLLVL.

V is TRBV5-4 and J is TRBJ2-1, with D tentatively TRBD1 (5 bases). Germline V gene lookup returns CDR1 SGHNT and CDR2 YYREEE (reference sequence). Trimming stripped 4 bases from V and 0 bases from J, with 14 bases between. This CDR3 spans 16 amino acids. The CDR3 DNA reads as TGTGCCAGCAGCCCTGACGTACAGGTCTCCTACAATGAGCAGTTCTTC. This gives the protein CASSPDVQVSYNEQFF.

The chain joins TRBV7-9 to TRBJ1-2; tentative D call: TRBD1 (5 bases). The V end was cut by 1 base, the J end by 4 bases, with 13 bases between. The length of the CDR3 is 15 residues. Germline CDR1 reads SEHNR; CDR2 reads FQNEAQ (reference sequence). DNA for the CDR3: TGTGCCAGCAGCTTAGACGCGGGACGGCTCTATGGCTACACCTTC. It specifies CASSLDAGRLYGYTF.

This clone was seen a handful of times. The rearrangement joins TRBV19 to TRBJ1-6, with 7 nucleotides matching TRBD1. This CDR3 has 18 amino acids. The germline V gene has CDR1 LNHDA and CDR2 SQIVND (reference sequence). V shed 1 base, J shed 6 bases, and the junction held 12 bases outside the gene matches. CDR3 sequence (DNA): TGTGCCAGTAGTATAGTTTACGAGGGGGCAAGAAGTAATTCACCCCTCCACTTT. Translation gives CASSIVYEGARSNSPLHF.

This chain connects TRBV30 to TRBJ2-7, with TRBD2 matching over 10 bases. Trimming took 2 bases from V and 6 from J; bases not matched to a gene: 10. The germline gives CDR1 GTSNPN, CDR2 SVGIG (reference sequence). The CDR3 extends over 15 amino acids. CDR3 amino acids: CAWSHWASGGIEQYF. Written as DNA, the CDR3 is TGTGCCTGGAGTCACTGGGCTAGCGGGGGTATCGAGCAGTACTTC.

The chain couples TRBV24-1 to TRBJ2-1, with TRBD2 identical over 10 bases. The CDR3 contains 13 residues. Germline CDR1 KGHDR, CDR2 SFDVKD. The junction had 1 base not matched to a gene; V was cut back by 7 bases and J by 5 bases. CDR3: CATRGLANNEQFF. Here the CDR3 DNA reads TGTGCCACCAGGGGACTAGCGAACAATGAGCAGTTCTTC.

V gene TRBV24-1 combines with J gene TRBJ1-3, with TRBD1 as a possible D gene (5 bases). Trimming left V 8 bases short and J 4 bases short, with 20 bases between. The CDR3 has 16 amino acids. Germline-derived CDR1 and CDR2 are KGHDR and SFDVKD. CDR3: CATNGTGGVEGNTIYF. In DNA form, the CDR3 reads TGTGCCACCAACGGAACCGGAGGGGTGGAAGGAAACACCATATATTTT.

J is TRBJ1-6 and V is TRBV7-2; TRBD1 agrees at 8 bases. The CDR3 is made up of 15 amino acids. Per germline, CDR1 SGHTA and CDR2 FQGNSA. J was trimmed by 6 bases and V by 5 bases; bases with no gene match: 6. In nucleotides, the CDR3 is TGTGCCAGCAGCCCTATCGGACAGGGTAATTCACCCCTCCACTTT. Translating it yields CASSPIGQGNSPLHF.